The 26 T cell receptor beta chains listed next were all sequenced from one sample in a study of T cell repertoires in cytomegalovirus infection. TCRdb re-analysed the reads in MiXCR, keeping a single row per CDR3 protein. Found here are fewer than 700,000 distinct CDR3 sequences, more than 20% of them singletons; the top ten hold under 8.5%. The sample comprised CD8+ T cells from PBMCs. The source is a human donor in good health (CMV status not recorded). Some clones in this sample may be carry-over from other donors' samples.

V is TRBV11-3 and J is TRBJ2-7; D is ambiguous. The CDR3 spans 11 residues. Germline CDR1 reads SGHNT; CDR2 reads YENEEA. The CDR3 loop is CASWLHYELYV. CDR3 nucleotide sequence: TGTGCCAGCTGGTTGCACTACGAGCTGTACGTC.

This chain uses TRBV28 with TRBJ1-1; D uncertain. The germline V gene has CDR1 MDHEN and CDR2 SYDVKM. This CDR3 has 14 residues. Trimming took 3 bases from V and 4 from J, leaving 12 bases between them. CDR3 bases: TGTGCCAGCAGTTTTCCCGGGAAACGCACTGAAGCTTTCTTT. Residues: CASSFPGKRTEAFF.

In this sample, this clonotype turned up many times. The chain employs TRBV7-9 and TRBJ2-6; possible D gene TRBD1, 5 bases. This CDR3 contains 16 residues. Germline loops: CDR1 SEHNR, CDR2 FQNEAQ (reference sequence). Between the trimmed V and J ends, which lost 0 bases and 0 bases, there was a span of 6 bases. The CDR3 bases are TGTGCCAGCAGCTTAGCGACAGCCTCTGGGGCCAACGTCCTGACTTTC. Protein product: CASSLATASGANVLTF. Full variable domain (rest looked up from reference TRBV7-9 and TRBJ2-6): DTGVSQNPRHKITKRGQNVTFRCDPISEHNRLYWYRQTLGQGPEFLTYFQNEAQLEKSRLLSDRFSAERPKGSFSTLEIQRTEQGDSAMYLCASSLATASGANVLTFGAGSRLTVL.

This clonotype was recorded a few times. The J gene is TRBJ2-1, the V gene TRBV28, with D hard to call. This CDR3 is built from 13 residues. V was trimmed by 9 bases and J by 3 bases, leaving 12 bases between them. Germline assignment: CDR1 MDHEN and CDR2 SYDVKM. The CDR3 nucleotides read TGTGCCAGTACCGGGCAGAACTACAATGAGCAGTTCTTC. Protein: CASTGQNYNEQFF.

This clonotype showed up just once. Given a much more abundant clone one base away, this may be a read error. The rearrangement joins TRBV10-3 to TRBJ2-1; D is undetermined. V was pared by 3 bases and J by 6 bases, with 15 bases between. This CDR3 contains 15 residues. Germline V gene lookup returns CDR1 ENHRY and CDR2 SYGVKD. DNA of the CDR3: TGTGCCATCAGTGACCAGCAAATGGGGATCAATGAGCAGTTCTTC. Translating gives CAISDQQMGINEQFF.

In this sample, this clonotype turned up many times. J is TRBJ2-7 and V is TRBV6-5; D remains unclear. Germline lookup yields CDR1 MNHEY and CDR2 SVGAGI. The CDR3 spans 16 residues. Trimming removed 1 base from V and 0 bases from J, with 13 bases in between. The CDR3 protein is CASSYFRGSSSYEQYF. CDR3 in DNA: TGTGCCAGCAGTTACTTCAGAGGCTCCAGCTCCTACGAGCAGTACTTC.

This clonotype was found once. The junction shows a germline mismatch at one end, possibly a read error. The rearrangement joins TRBV7-8 to TRBJ2-7; D is unclear. Germline lookup yields CDR1 SGHVS and CDR2 FQNEAQ. The length of the CDR3 is 12 residues. As DNA, the CDR3 is TGTGTCAGCAGCCCGTTATCCTACGAGCAGTACTTC. This encodes CVSSPLSYEQYF.

The chain carries TRBV28 and TRBJ1-5; unclear D gene. The CDR3 is made up of 13 amino acids. Germline CDR1 is MDHEN and CDR2 is SYDVKM. Trimming stripped 3 bases from V and 6 bases from J, with 9 bases between. CDR3 protein: CASSFPTSQPQHF. CDR3 DNA: TGTGCCAGCAGTTTCCCCACTTCTCAGCCCCAGCATTTT.

This clonotype has at least ten counts. The J gene is TRBJ1-2, the V gene TRBV5-6, with D hard to call. Germline lookup yields CDR1 SGHDT and CDR2 YYEEEE. The V and J ends lost 0 bases and 6 bases respectively, with 12 bases between them. CDR3 size: 14 residues. The CDR3 region has the DNA TGTGCCAGCAGCTTGGAGGCCAGTAGAAATGGCTACACCTTC. Its protein product is CASSLEASRNGYTF. The variable domain in full, completed from reference TRBV5-6 and TRBJ1-2, reads DAGVTQSPTHLIKTRGQQVTLRCSPKSGHDTVSWYQQALGQGPQFIFQYYEEEERQRGNFPDRFSGHQFPNYSSELNVNALLLGDSALYLCASSLEASRNGYTFGSGTRLTVV.

The rearrangement joins TRBV29-1 to TRBJ2-6; no clear D gene. With 3 bases removed from V and 2 bases from J, the gap between germline ends came to 11 bases. There are 15 residues in the CDR3. Germline CDR1 SQVTM, CDR2 ANQGSEA. Here the CDR3 DNA reads TGCAGCGTTGATTTCAGAACGCCTGGGGCCAACGTCCTGACTTTC. Translated: CSVDFRTPGANVLTF.

This clonotype has just a few counts. The chain combines TRBV4-1 with TRBJ2-1; tentatively, D is TRBD1 (6 bases). The germline gives CDR1 MGHRA, CDR2 YSYEKL. V lost 2 bases and J lost 3, with 11 bases in between. This CDR3 is built from 15 residues. The CDR3 coding sequence is TGCGCCAGCAGCCAAAATTGGGACAACTACAATGAGCAGTTCTTC. Protein: CASSQNWDNYNEQFF.

As to this clonotype: Being one base from a much bigger clone, this may be a read error. The DNA for the CDR3 is TGTGCCAACAGTTCCCCCGGGGGGAACATTCAGTACTTC. Amino acid sequence: CANSSPGGNIQYF. The chain carries TRBV28 and TRBJ2-4, with 7 nucleotides matching TRBD2. Germline CDR1 MDHEN, CDR2 SYDVKM. The CDR3 contains 13 residues.

This clonotype turned up a few times. This chain joins TRBV29-1 and TRBJ2-6, with a tentative D call TRBD2 (6 bases). This CDR3 is built from 17 residues. The germline gives CDR1 SQVTM, CDR2 ANQGSEA. With 1 base removed from V and 0 bases from J, the gap between germline ends came to 13 bases. The CDR3 is CSVEGGVGNSGANVLTF. The CDR3 region has the DNA TGCAGCGTTGAAGGCGGGGTTGGTAACTCTGGGGCCAACGTCCTGACTTTC.

V and J are TRBV29-1 and TRBJ2-1; the D gene could be TRBD1 or TRBD2 (5 bases each). CDR3 length: 16 residues. Germline CDR1 SQVTM, CDR2 ANQGSEA. The V and J ends lost 4 bases and 1 base respectively, with 17 bases between them. The DNA of the CDR3 is TGCAGCGTTGCTGGGGGATCGCATGGTTCCTACAATGAGCAGTTCTTC. This sequence encodes CSVAGGSHGSYNEQFF.

This clonotype showed up just a few times. The chain is built from TRBV7-4 and TRBJ2-5; 7 nucleotides agree with TRBD1. CDR1 is SGHVT and CDR2 is SQSDAQ in the germline V gene. The CDR3 is made up of 14 amino acids. Trimming cost V 2 bases and J 3 bases; bases outside gene matches: 3. CDR3 DNA sequence: TGTGCCAGCAGCTTACGGGACAGCAAAGAGACCCAGTACTTC. The encoded protein is CASSLRDSKETQYF.

The J gene is TRBJ2-1, the V gene TRBV7-1, with D possibly TRBD2 on 6 matching bases. TRBV7-1 is an ORF, and what it does is uncertain. The CDR3 spans 16 residues. The V and J ends lost 5 bases and 2 bases respectively, with 16 bases between them. CDR3 amino acids: CASSLRGTGPYNEQFF. CDR3 nucleotide sequence: TGTGCCAGCAGCCTCCGGGGGACGGGGCCCTACAATGAGCAGTTCTTC.

The chain uses TRBV10-3 and TRBJ2-7, with D possibly TRBD2 on 7 matching bases. V gave up 6 bases and J gave up 3 bases, with 15 bases separating them. The germline V gene encodes CDR1 ENHRY and CDR2 SYGVKD. CDR3 length: 14 residues. CDR3 residues: CAIRPPGGGYEQYF. CDR3 nucleotides: TGTGCCATCAGGCCCCCGGGGGGCGGCTACGAGCAGTACTTC.

This clonotype has just a few counts. This chain links TRBV7-4 with TRBJ1-1; D uncertain. Germline CDR1 and CDR2: SGHVT and SQSDAQ. The ends were cut back, 4 bases at V and 5 bases at J, with 8 bases in the middle. The CDR3 contains 12 residues. This CDR3 is CASSSGITEAFF. CDR3 nucleotides: TGTGCCAGCAGCTCAGGAATTACTGAAGCTTTCTTT.

This clonotype has a handful of counts. The chain has TRBV27 and TRBJ1-1; weak D call: TRBD1 (5 bases). Germline CDR1 and CDR2: MNHEY and SMNVEV (reference sequence). V gave up 2 bases and J gave up 5 bases, with 12 bases separating them. CDR3 size: 14 residues. DNA of the CDR3: TGTGCCAGCAGTTTAAATCCGGGGGTAACTGAAGCTTTCTTT. Encoded protein: CASSLNPGVTEAFF.

The J gene is TRBJ2-7, the V gene TRBV27, with 10 bases fitting TRBD1. Germline V gives CDR1 MNHEY, CDR2 SMNVEV (reference sequence). The CDR3 totals 17 residues. V lost 3 bases, J lost 2 bases, and 10 bases stayed unmatched. As DNA, the CDR3 is TGTGCCAGCAGTTTCTATACCGGGACAGGGGTTGCCTACGAGCAGTACTTC. Translation: CASSFYTGTGVAYEQYF.

There are a few counts of this clonotype. This chain links TRBV10-1 with TRBJ2-3; 9 bases map to TRBD2. The CDR3 sequence is 16 residues long. The germline V gene has CDR1 WNHNN and CDR2 SYGVQD (reference sequence). With V trimmed by 4 bases and J by 2 bases, 7 bases remained unmatched. The CDR3 DNA is TGCGCCAGCAGTGCTTTAGCGGGGGAGACCACAGATACGCAGTATTTT. This encodes CASSALAGETTDTQYF.

This clonotype was recorded at least ten times. The chain employs TRBV11-2 and TRBJ2-3; 13 bases are a match to TRBD2. The trim removed 4 bases at V and 2 bases at J, leaving 3 bases unmatched. The CDR3 is made up of 16 amino acids. Germline V lookup: CDR1 SGHAT, CDR2 FQNNGV. CDR3 residues: CASSSGLAGVTDTQYF. The CDR3 DNA reads as TGTGCCAGCAGCTCCGGACTAGCGGGGGTCACAGATACGCAGTATTTT.

This clonotype occurred a few times. The chain employs TRBV28 and TRBJ1-5; D unresolved. V was clipped by 2 bases and J by 2 bases, with 7 bases between them. Germline lookup yields CDR1 MDHEN and CDR2 SYDVKM. The CDR3 extends over 14 amino acids. The CDR3: CASSLPLGNQPQHF. The CDR3 DNA is TGTGCCAGCAGTTTACCCCTCGGCAATCAGCCCCAGCATTTT. The full variable domain, its missing parts supplied by reference TRBV28 and TRBJ1-5, is DVKVTQSSRYLVKRTGEKVFLECVQDMDHENMFWYRQDPGLGLRLIYFSYDVKMKEKGDIPEGYSVSREKKERFSLILESASTNQTSMYLCASSLPLGNQPQHFGDGTRLSIL.

The chain links TRBV29-1 to TRBJ1-2, with TRBD1 matching 7 bases. V was pared by 5 bases and J by 10 bases, with 10 bases of the junction left unmatched. The CDR3 sequence is 12 residues long. Looked up from germline, CDR1 is SQVTM and CDR2 is ANQGSEA. The CDR3 nucleotides are TGCAGCGTTCCCAGGACAGGAGTGGACTACACCTTC. This codes for CSVPRTGVDYTF. Filled out from reference TRBV29-1 and TRBJ1-2, the complete variable domain reads SAVISQKPSRDICQRGTSLTIQCQVDSQVTMMFWYRQQPGQSLTLIATANQGSEATYESGFVIDKFPISRPNLTFSTLTVSNMSPEDSSIYLCSVPRTGVDYTFGSGTRLTVV.

This clonotype was seen at least ten times. This rearrangement joins TRBV7-6 to TRBJ2-2, with D tentatively TRBD2 (5 bases). V was cut by 5 bases and J by 4 bases, with 17 bases left in between. This CDR3 region has 16 residues. Looked up from germline, CDR1 is SGHVS and CDR2 is FNYEAQ. CDR3 DNA sequence: TGTGCCAGCAGCCCCCCGGCACTAGGTGGCACCGGGGAGCTGTTTTTT. Its protein is CASSPPALGGTGELFF. The complete variable domain, with remaining parts taken from reference TRBV7-6 and TRBJ2-2, reads GAGVSQSPRYKVTKRGQDVALRCDPISGHVSLYWYRQALGQGPEFLTYFNYEAQQDKSGLPNDRFSAERPEGSISTLTIQRTEQRDSAMYRCASSPPALGGTGELFFGEGSRLTVL.

Concerning this clonotype: A read error is possible here, since a much larger clone lies one base away. V usage is TRBV7-2 and J usage is TRBJ2-7; the D gene is possibly TRBD2 (6 bases). Germline CDR1 reads SGHTA; CDR2 reads FQGNSA. This CDR3 comprises 15 residues. The CDR3 loop reads CANSLAALARYEQYV. DNA for the CDR3: TGTGCCAACAGCTTAGCGGCGCTAGCGCGCTACGAGCAGTACGTC.